This T cell receptor (beta chain) was recovered during a study of regulatory T cells in long-lasting Graves disease. Findings and limits, study-wide: Accuracy may have suffered from the small sample size.

In building TCR beta libraries, iRepertoire HTBI primers were used together with Arm-PCR of CDR3 regions. TCRdb analysed the multiplex PCR reads with MiXCR anew, one entry per CDR3 protein. The sample has 400,000 to 500,000 distinct CDR3 sequences; about a sixth are singletons. This clonotype appeared many times. Its antigen remains unknown. The CDR3 has 12 residues. With V trimmed by 6 bases and J by 5 bases, 5 bases remained unmatched. CDR1 SQVTM and CDR2 ANQGSEA come from the germline V gene. Noted time point: newly diagnosed GD, antithyroid drugs for less than 3 months. The TCR library used RNA extracted from PBMCs. Doctors identified Graves' disease using the American Thyroid Association guidelines. The sample was also reused in another study, on T cells in Graves' hyperthyroidism and ophthalmopathy.

This clonotype was obtained from a woman aged 18-29 years with Graves disease. The sample consisted of peripheral blood mononuclear cells (PBMCs), taken at new diagnosis, from a patient treated with antithyroid drugs. The V gene is TRBV29-1, the J gene TRBJ2-5, with 8 bases lining up with TRBD2. The CDR3 loop is CSVASGWETQYF. The CDR3 DNA sequence: TGCAGCGTCGCTAGCGGGTGGGAGACCCAGTACTTC.